This T cell receptor (beta chain) was retrieved from a study of CD4 T cells in relation to SARS-CoV-2 and coronaviruses (dated by TCRdb to about 2021). For the wider study: The ViraFEST assay cultured PBMCs with antigen for 10 days, then sequenced TCR beta CDR3s to find antigen-specific clonal expansions. Memory CD4+ T cell crossreactivity between SARS-CoV-2 and common cold coronavirus spike proteins was assessed at the TCR clonotype level in the study. Across all 12 patients in the convalescent cohort, the median age was 38.5 years, with a range of about 20 to 80 years. A different, Illumina-based TCR-beta assay was used to sequence expansion assays from other donors in the study. The Adaptive Biotechnologies TCR-sequencing kit was used for samples from a few pre-COVID donors and for the naive versus memory experiments, whereas the other data were Illumina-based. Among the roughly twelve convalescent patients, 8 males and 4 females were included, and two of the subjects were Hispanic. HLA restriction was mapped for shared crossreactive spike epitopes using patient-derived lymphoblastoid cell lines. Broad study findings and their caveats: The study was constrained by small numbers of patients and of tested TCRs. Naive versus memory sequencing indicated the assay detects memory recall responses rather than primary responses primed during culture. Pre-pandemic and post-infection samples were not both contributed by any donor, so tracing of the source of pre-existing responses was limited. Compared with monoreactive clones, crossreactive clones had significantly weaker SARS-CoV-2-driven expansion, a result consistent with antigenic imprinting. In about 60% of donors, memory CD4+ clonotypes turned up that crossrecognized SARS-CoV-2 and at least one common cold coronavirus spike. Crossreactivity analysis was centred on spike protein, so crossreactivity against other viral proteins was not assessed.

A distance of 18 bases separates the germline ends of V and J, which lose 6 bases and 6 bases respectively. Including the terminal cysteine and phenylalanine, the CDR3 comprises 15 residues. Only the CDR3 DNA is retained, 45 bases long and in frame from the first base. Sequences MNHEY (CDR1) and SMNVEV (CDR2) are obtained from the germline V gene (reference sequence). Naive and memory CD4+ T cells were separated from cryopreserved PBMCs through CD4 enrichment, which was followed by EasySep naive CD4+ T cell enrichment. For around 9 days, about 10^5 sorted naive or memory CD4+ T cells were cultured together with CEF peptides and T cell-depleted PBMCs at a 1:1 ratio. Each peptide culture condition was generally run in triplicate replicate wells. Ficoll-Paque PLUS gradient centrifugation was used to isolate PBMCs from either whole blood or leukapheresis product. PBMCs were either used fresh in the expansion assay or cryopreserved at -140 degrees C. The QIAamp Micro DNA Kit was used to extract genomic DNA from the CD4+ T cells.

To note about this clone: Its antigen remains undetermined. Base qualities are not at hand, and no much larger clone is one base apart.

DNA from CEF-cultured naive and memory CD4+ T cells underwent immunoSEQ TCR-beta sequencing at survey level. The authors processed their data as follows. During preprocessing, nonproductive sequences were removed, along with CDR3s that did not begin with C, did not end with F or W, or were shorter than 7 amino acids. The MANAFEST web app identified antigen-specific clonotypes based on expansion compared with the reference and other culture wells. A clone was considered positive if significant expansion relative to the reference culture was observed in 2 of 3 replicate wells at an FDR below 0.05. To be called positive, a clone also had to show significant expansion compared with every other tandem well and an odds ratio greater than 5. Cultured and uncultured naive and memory CD4+ repertoires were searched for previously identified spike- and CEF-reactive CDR3s. CDR3 homology was quantified as pairwise Levenshtein distance, calculated with the stringdist R package after three terminal residues were trimmed from each end. TCRdb took this table from immuneACCESS and kept in-frame rearrangements with V and J called. Such tables lack part of the clones; where checked against another copy, unresolved V genes explain under half of the gap, and the rest is unexplained. The V and J calls and clone size are taken from that table; D and trimming were inferred from the DNA. The sample table records about 47,000 clones; over 70% of these occur just once. The ten largest account for approximately 1.5% of the sample.

The rearrangement combines TRBV27 with TRBJ2-1, and perhaps TRBD1 as D gene, on 5 matching bases. The sequenced sample consisted of naive CD4+ T cells from PBMCs, cultured in vitro. This specimen's cell subset or site label, per the study, means: naive CD4+ T cells isolated by negative enrichment. This TCR came from an adult with COVID-19. Read as DNA, the sequence is TGTGCCAGCAGGTTAGGGCAGGGCGGTATCAATGAGCAGTTCTTC. Its coded protein is CASRLGQGGINEQFF.